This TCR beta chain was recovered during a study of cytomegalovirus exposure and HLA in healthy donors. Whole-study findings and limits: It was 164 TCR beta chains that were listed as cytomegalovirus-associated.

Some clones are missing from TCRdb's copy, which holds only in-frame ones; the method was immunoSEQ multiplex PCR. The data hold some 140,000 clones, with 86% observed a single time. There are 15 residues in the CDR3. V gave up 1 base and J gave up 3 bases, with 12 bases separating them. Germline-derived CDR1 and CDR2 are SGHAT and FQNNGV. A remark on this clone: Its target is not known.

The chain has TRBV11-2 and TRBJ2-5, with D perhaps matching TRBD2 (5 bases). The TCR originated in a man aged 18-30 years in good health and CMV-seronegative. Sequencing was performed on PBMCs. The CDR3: CASSLGAFGEETQYF. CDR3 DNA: TGTGCCAGCAGCTTAGGGGCTTTCGGGGAAGAGACCCAGTACTTC.